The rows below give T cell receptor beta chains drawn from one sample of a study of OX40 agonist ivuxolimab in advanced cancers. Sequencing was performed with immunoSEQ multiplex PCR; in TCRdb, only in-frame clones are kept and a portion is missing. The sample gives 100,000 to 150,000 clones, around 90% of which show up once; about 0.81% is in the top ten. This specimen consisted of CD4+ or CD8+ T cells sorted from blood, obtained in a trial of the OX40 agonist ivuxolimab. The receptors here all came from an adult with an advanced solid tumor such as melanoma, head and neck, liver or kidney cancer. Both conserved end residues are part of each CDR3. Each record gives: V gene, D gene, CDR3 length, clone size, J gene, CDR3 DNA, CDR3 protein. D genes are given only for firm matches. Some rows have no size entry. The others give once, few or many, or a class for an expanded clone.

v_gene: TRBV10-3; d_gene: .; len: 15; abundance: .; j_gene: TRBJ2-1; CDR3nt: TGTGCCATCACTGGTGGCCCGTCCAGGGACAATGAGCAGTTCTTC; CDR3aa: CAITGGPSRDNEQFF
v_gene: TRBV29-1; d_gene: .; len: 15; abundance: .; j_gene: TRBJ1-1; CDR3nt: TGCAGCGTTGAAACCGGGGTCTGGGGTTACACTGAAGCTTTCTTT; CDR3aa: CSVETGVWGYTEAFF
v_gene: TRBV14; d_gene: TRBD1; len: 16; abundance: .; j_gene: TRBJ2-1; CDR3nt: TGTGCCAGCAGCCAATGGACAGGGGAAACCTACAATGAGCAGTTCTTC; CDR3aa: CASSQWTGETYNEQFF
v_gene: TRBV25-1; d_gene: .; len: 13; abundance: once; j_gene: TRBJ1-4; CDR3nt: TGTGCCAGCAGTGTCTCACTTAATGAAAAACTGTTTTTT; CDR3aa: CASSVSLNEKLFF
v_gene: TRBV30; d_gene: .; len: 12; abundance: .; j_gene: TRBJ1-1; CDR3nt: TGTGCCGTCGACCCGTTGAACACTGAAGCTTTCTTT; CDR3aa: CAVDPLNTEAFF
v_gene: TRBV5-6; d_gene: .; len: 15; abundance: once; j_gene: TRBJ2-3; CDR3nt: TGTGCCAGCAGCTTGGTATCAGGTTTAGCGGATACGCAGTATTTT; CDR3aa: CASSLVSGLADTQYF
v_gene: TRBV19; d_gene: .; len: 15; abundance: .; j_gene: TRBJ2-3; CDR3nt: TGTGCCAGTAGTATTCCCGGGACAAGCACAGATACGCAGTATTTT; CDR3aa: CASSIPGTSTDTQYF
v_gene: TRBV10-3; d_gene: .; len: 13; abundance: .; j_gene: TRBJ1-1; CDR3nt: TGTGCCATCAACAACCGGGACGGAGATGAAGCTTTCTTT; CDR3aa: CAINNRDGDEAFF
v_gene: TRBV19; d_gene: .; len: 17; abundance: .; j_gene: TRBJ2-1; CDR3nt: TGTGCCAGTAGTATGGCCTTGGTCCAGAGCTCCTACAATGAGCAGTTCTTC; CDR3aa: CASSMALVQSSYNEQFF
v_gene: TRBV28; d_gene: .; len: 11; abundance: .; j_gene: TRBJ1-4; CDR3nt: TGTGCCAGCAGAATAAATGAAAAACTGTTTTTT; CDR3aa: CASRINEKLFF
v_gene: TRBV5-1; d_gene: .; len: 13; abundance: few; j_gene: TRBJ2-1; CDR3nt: TGCGCCAGCAGCTTAGAAGGGGGTACTGAGCAGTTCTTC; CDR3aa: CASSLEGGTEQFF
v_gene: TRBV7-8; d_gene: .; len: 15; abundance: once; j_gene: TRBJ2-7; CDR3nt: TGTGCCAGCAGCTCCGGCCCTGAATGGAGCTACGAGCAGTACTTC; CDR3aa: CASSSGPEWSYEQYF
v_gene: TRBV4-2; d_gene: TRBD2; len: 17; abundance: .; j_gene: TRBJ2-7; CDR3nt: TGTGCCAGCAGCCAAGGGTTGGCTGCGGGAGGGCGGTACGAGCAGTACTTC; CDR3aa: CASSQGLAAGGRYEQYF
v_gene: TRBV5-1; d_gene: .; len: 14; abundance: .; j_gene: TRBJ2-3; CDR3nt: TGCGCCAGCAGATCAGGGATACCCACAGATACGCAGTATTTT; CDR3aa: CASRSGIPTDTQYF
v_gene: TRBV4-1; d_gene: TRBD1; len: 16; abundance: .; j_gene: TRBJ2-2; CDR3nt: TGCGCCAGCAGCCAGACCGACAGGGGGAACACCGGGGAGCTGTTTTTT; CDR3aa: CASSQTDRGNTGELFF
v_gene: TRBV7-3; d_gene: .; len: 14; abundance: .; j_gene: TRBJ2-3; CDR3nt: TGTGCCAGCAGCTTAATGAGGGACACAGATACGCAGTATTTT; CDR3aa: CASSLMRDTDTQYF
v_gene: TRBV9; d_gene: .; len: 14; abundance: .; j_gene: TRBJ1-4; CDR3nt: TGTGCCAGCAGCGACCCCAACAATAATGAAAAACTGTTTTTT; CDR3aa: CASSDPNNNEKLFF
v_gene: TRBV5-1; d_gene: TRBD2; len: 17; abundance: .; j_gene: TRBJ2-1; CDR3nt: TGCGCCAGCAGCAGGGGGACTAGCGGGACGATTGAAGGTGAGCAGTTCTTC; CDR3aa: CASSRGTSGTIEGEQFF
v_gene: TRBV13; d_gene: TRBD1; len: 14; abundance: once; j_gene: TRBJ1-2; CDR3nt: TGTGCCAGCAGCTTACGGACAGGGACCTATGGCTACACCTTC; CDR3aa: CASSLRTGTYGYTF
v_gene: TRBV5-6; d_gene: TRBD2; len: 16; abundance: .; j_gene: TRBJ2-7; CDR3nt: TGTGCCAGCAGCGCCGGGACTAGCGGGAAGCCCTACGAGCAGTACTTC; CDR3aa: CASSAGTSGKPYEQYF
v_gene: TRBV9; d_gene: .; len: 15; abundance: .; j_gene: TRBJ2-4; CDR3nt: TGTGCCAGCAGCTCCACACAGTCCCGGGACGGGATTCAGTACTTC; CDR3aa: CASSSTQSRDGIQYF
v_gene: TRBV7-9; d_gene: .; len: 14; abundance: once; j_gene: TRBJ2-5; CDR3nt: TGTGCCAGCAGCTTAGAAATTGGGGCAGGTGAGCAGTACTTC; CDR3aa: CASSLEIGAGEQYF
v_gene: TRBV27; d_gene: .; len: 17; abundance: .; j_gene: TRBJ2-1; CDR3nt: TGTGCCAGCAGTACGCAACTAGCGACTTGGGGGGCCAATGAGCAGTTCTTC; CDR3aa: CASSTQLATWGANEQFF